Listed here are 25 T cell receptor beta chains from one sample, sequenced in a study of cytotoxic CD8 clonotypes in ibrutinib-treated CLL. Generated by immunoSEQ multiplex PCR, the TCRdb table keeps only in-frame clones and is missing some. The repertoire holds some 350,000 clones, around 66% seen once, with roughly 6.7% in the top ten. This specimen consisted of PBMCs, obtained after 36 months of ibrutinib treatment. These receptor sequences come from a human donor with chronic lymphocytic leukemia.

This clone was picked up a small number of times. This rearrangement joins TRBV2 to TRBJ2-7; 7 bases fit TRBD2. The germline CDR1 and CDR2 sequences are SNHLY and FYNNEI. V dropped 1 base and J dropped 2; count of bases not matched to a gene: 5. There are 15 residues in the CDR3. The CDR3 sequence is CASSEGLAEAYEQYF. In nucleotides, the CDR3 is TGTGCCAGCAGTGAAGGGCTAGCGGAGGCCTACGAGCAGTACTTC.

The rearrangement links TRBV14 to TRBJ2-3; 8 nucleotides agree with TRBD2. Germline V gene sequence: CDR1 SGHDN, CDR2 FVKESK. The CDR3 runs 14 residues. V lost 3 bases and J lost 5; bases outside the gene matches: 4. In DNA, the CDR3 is TGTGCCAGCAGCCACGCGACTAGCGTAGATACGCAGTATTTT. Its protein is CASSHATSVDTQYF.

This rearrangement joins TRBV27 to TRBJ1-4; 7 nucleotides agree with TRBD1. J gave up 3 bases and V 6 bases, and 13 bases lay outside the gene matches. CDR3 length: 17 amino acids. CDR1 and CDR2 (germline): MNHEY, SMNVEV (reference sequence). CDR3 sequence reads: CASRASWRTGANEKLFF. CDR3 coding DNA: TGTGCCAGCAGAGCCTCATGGCGGACAGGAGCTAATGAAAAACTGTTTTTT.

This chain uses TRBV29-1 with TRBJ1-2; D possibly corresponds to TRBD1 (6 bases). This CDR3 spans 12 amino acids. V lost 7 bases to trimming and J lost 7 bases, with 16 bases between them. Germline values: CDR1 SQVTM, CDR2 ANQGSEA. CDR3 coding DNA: TGCAGCGGGAGGGTAGGGGGAGCTGGCTACACCTTC. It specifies CSGRVGGAGYTF.

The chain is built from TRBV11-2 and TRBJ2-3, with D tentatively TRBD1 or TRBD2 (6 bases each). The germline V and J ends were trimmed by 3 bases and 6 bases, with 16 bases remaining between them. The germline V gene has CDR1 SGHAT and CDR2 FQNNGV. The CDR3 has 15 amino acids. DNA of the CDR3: TGTGCCAGCAGCTTCCGGGGGCGAGAACTCGATACGCAGTATTTT. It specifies CASSFRGRELDTQYF.

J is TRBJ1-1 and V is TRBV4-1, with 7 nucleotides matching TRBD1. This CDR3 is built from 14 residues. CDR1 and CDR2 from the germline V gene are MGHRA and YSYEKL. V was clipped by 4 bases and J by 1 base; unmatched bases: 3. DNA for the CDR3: TGCGCCAGCAGCCCGGGACAGCAGAACACTGAAGCTTTCTTT. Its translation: CASSPGQQNTEAFF.

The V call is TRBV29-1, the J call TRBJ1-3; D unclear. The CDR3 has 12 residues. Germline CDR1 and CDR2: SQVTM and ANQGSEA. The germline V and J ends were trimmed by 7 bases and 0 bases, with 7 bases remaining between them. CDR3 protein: CSAYSSGNTIYF. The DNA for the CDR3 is TGCAGCGCTTACAGCTCTGGAAACACCATATATTTT. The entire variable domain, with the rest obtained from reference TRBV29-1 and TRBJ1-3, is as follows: SAVISQKPSRDICQRGTSLTIQCQVDSQVTMMFWYRQQPGQSLTLIATANQGSEATYESGFVIDKFPISRPNLTFSTLTVSNMSPEDSSIYLCSAYSSGNTIYFGEGSWLTVV.

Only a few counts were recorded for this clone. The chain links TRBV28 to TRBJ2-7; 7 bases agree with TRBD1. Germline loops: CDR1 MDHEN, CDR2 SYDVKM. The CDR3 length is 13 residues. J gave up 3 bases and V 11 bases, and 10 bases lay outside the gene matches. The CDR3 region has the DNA TGTGCCGGTCAAGACAGGGTGAACTACGAGCAGTACTTC. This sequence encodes CAGQDRVNYEQYF.

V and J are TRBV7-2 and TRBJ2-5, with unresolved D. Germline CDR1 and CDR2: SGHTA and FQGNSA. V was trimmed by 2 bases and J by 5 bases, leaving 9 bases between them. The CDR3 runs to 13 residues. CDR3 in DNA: TGTGCCAGCAGCTTATTGGATCGGGAGACCCAGTACTTC. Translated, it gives CASSLLDRETQYF. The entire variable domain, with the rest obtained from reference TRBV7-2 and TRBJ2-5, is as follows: GAGVSQSPSNKVTEKGKDVELRCDPISGHTALYWYRQSLGQGLEFLIYFQGNSAPDKSGLPSDRFSAERTGGSVSTLTIQRTQQEDSAVYLCASSLLDRETQYFGPGTRLLVL.

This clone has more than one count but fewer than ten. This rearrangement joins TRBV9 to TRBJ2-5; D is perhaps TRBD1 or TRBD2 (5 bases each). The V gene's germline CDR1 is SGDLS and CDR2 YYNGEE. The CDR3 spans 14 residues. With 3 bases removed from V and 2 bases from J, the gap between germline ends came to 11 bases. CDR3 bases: TGTGCCAGCAGCGGACGGGGCGGGCAAGAGACCCAGTACTTC. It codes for CASSGRGGQETQYF.

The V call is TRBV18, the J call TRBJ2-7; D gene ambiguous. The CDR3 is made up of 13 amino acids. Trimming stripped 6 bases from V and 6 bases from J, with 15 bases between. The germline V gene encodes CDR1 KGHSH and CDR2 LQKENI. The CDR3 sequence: CASSPRVGIEQYF. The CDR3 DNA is TGTGCCAGCTCCCCCCGGGTGGGGATCGAGCAGTACTTC. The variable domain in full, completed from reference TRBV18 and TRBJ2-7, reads NAGVMQNPRHLVRRRGQEARLRCSPMKGHSHVYWYRQLPEEGLKFMVYLQKENIIDESGMPKERFSAEFPKEGPSILRIQQVVRGDSAAYFCASSPRVGIEQYFGPGTRLTVT.

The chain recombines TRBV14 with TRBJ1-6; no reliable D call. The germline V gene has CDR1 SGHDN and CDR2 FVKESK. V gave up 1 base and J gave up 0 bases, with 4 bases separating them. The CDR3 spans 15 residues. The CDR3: CASSQGVSYNSPLHF. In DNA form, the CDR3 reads TGTGCCAGCAGCCAAGGGGTCTCCTATAATTCACCCCTCCACTTT.

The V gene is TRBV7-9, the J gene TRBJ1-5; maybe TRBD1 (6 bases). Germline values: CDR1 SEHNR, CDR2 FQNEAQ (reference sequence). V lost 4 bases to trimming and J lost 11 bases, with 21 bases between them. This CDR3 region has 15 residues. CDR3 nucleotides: TGTGCCAGCAGCTCGGACGGCAGTGGTAACAGGGCCCAGCATTTT. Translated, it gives CASSSDGSGNRAQHF. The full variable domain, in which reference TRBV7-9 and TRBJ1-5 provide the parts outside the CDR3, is DTGVSQNPRHKITKRGQNVTFRCDPISEHNRLYWYRQTLGQGPEFLTYFQNEAQLEKSRLLSDRFSAERPKGSFSTLEIQRTEQGDSAMYLCASSSDGSGNRAQHFGDGTRLSIL.

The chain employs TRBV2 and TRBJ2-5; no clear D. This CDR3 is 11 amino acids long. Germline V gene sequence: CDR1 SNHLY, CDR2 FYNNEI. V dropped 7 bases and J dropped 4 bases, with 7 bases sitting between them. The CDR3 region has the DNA TGTGCCAGCAATCTCAGAGAGACCCAGTACTTC. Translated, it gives CASNLRETQYF.

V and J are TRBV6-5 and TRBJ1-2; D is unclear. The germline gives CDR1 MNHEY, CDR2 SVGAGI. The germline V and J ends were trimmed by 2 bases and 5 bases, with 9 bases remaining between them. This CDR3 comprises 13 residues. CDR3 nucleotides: TGTGCCAGCAGTTACGATCGGGTATATGGCTACACCTTC. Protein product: CASSYDRVYGYTF.

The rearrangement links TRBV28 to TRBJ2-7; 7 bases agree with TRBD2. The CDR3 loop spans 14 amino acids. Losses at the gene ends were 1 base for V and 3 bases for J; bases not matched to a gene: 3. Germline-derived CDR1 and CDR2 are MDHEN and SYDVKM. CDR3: CASSLYGGSYEQYF. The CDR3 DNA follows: TGTGCCAGCAGTTTATATGGCGGGAGCTACGAGCAGTACTTC.

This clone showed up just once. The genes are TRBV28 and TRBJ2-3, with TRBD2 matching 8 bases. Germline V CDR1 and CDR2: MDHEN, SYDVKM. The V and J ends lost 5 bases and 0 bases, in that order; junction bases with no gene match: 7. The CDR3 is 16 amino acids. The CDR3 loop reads CASSLRLASSTDTQYF. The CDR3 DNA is TGTGCCAGCAGTCTTAGACTAGCGTCTAGCACAGATACGCAGTATTTT.

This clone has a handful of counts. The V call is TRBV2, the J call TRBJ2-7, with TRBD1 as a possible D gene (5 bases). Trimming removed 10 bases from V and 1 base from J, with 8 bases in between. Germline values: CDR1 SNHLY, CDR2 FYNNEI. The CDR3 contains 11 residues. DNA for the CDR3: TGTGCCATCGGACAATCCTACGAGCAGTACTTC. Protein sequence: CAIGQSYEQYF.

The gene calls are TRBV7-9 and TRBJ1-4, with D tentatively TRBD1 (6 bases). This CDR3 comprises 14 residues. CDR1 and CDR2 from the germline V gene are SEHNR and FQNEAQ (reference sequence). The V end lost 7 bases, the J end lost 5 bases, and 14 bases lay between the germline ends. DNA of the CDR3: TGTGCCAGCACCTGGGACATCTCCAATGAAAAACTGTTTTTT. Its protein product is CASTWDISNEKLFF.

This CDR3 reads CASSRSPYEQYF. CDR3 DNA sequence: TGTGCCAGCAGCCGCAGTCCCTACGAGCAGTACTTC. The chain employs TRBV11-2 and TRBJ2-7; D is uncertain. Germline CDR1 and CDR2: SGHAT and FQNNGV. With 5 bases removed from V and 2 bases from J, the gap between germline ends came to 7 bases. This CDR3 is built from 12 residues.

CDR3 loop: CASLLAGVTDTQYF. The CDR3 nucleotides read TGTGCCAGCTTACTAGCGGGAGTCACAGATACGCAGTATTTT. The chain is built from TRBV18 and TRBJ2-3, with 11 bases matching TRBD2. The J segment lost 2 bases and the V segment lost 7 bases, leaving 2 bases of the junction unmatched. Germline CDR1 and CDR2: KGHSH and LQKENI. The length of the CDR3 is 14 residues. Drawing the rest from reference TRBV18 and TRBJ2-3, the complete variable domain is NAGVMQNPRHLVRRRGQEARLRCSPMKGHSHVYWYRQLPEEGLKFMVYLQKENIIDESGMPKERFSAEFPKEGPSILRIQQVVRGDSAAYFCASLLAGVTDTQYFGPGTRLTVL.

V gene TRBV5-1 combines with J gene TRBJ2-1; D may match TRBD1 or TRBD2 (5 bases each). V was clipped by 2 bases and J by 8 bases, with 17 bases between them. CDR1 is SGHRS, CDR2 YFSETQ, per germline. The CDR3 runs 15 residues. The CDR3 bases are TGCGCCAGCAGCTTCCTTCCCCGGTGGGACGATGAGCAGTTCTTC. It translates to CASSFLPRWDDEQFF.

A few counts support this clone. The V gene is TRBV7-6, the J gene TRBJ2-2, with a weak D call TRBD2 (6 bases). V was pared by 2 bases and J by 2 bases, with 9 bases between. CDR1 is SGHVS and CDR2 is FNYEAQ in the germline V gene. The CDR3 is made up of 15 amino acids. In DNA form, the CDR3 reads TGTGCCAGCAGCTTAAGGCGGGGTAACACCGGGGAGCTGTTTTTT. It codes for CASSLRRGNTGELFF.

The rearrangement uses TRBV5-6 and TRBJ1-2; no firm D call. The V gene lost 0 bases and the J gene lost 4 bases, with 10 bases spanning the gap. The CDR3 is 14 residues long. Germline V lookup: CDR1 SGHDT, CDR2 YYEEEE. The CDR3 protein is CASSLVRIGYGYTF. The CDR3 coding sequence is TGTGCCAGCAGCTTGGTAAGGATCGGCTATGGCTACACCTTC. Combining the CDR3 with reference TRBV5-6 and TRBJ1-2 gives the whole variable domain DAGVTQSPTHLIKTRGQQVTLRCSPKSGHDTVSWYQQALGQGPQFIFQYYEEEERQRGNFPDRFSGHQFPNYSSELNVNALLLGDSALYLCASSLVRIGYGYTFGSGTRLTVV.

CDR3 sequence (DNA): TGTGCCAGCAGCTTAGACAGGGTGGGCGAGACCCAGTACTTC. Its translation: CASSLDRVGETQYF. The chain carries TRBV11-2 and TRBJ2-5, with D perhaps matching TRBD1 (5 bases). The CDR3 is made up of 14 amino acids. CDR1 is SGHAT, CDR2 FQNNGV, per germline. The V end was cut by 0 bases, the J end by 5 bases, with 10 bases between.